A selection of T cell receptor beta chains follows, all from one sample in a study of blood T cell repertoires in COVID-19. Clones were sequenced by immunoSEQ multiplex PCR, and TCRdb holds only the in-frame ones, with some missing. The sample includes 380,000 or so clones, 88% of them seen just once. What was sequenced was PBMCs or T cells enriched from blood (not recorded which). The receptors were sampled from a woman aged 25 to 39 with acute COVID-19. Both conserved end residues are part of each CDR3. For some rows the clone size is stated as once, few or many, or as a class when expanded; others skip it.

clone size	V gene	CDR3 protein
-	TRBV2	CASSETGVTSNTEAFF
once	TRBV20-1	CSARGGNIQYF
-	TRBV10-1	CASSDRDTQYF
-	TRBV6-2/TRBV6-3	CASSGWTGYTEAFF
-	TRBV6-4	CASSFSTSTDTQYF
-	TRBV7-9	CASRGRGTPPWGYYGYTF
few	TRBV6-5	CASRPSGGASEQYF
-	TRBV10-3	CAISSTDTQYF
-	TRBV5-6	CASSLAGGKQFF
once	TRBV2	CASRPQGDTGELFF
-	TRBV19	CASVGRDFNQPQHF
-	TRBV3-1/TRBV3-2	CASGRVSGGANEKLFF
few	TRBV6-2/TRBV6-3	CASSYSAGLNEQFF
-	TRBV6-5	CASTAYNEQFF
-	TRBV24-1	CATSDSTGTGANVLTF
-	TRBV15	CATSTGGPSSYEQYF
-	TRBV9	CASSVEDSGGVAKNIQYF
-	TRBV6-4	CASSASTGGTDTQYF
-	TRBV11-2	CASSRVSPYEQYF
-	TRBV4-2	CASSLQQAPSNQPQHF
once	TRBV27	CATRTGLNTEAFF
-	TRBV18	CASSPFGQGVYKRLEAFF
-	TRBV5-1	CASSPTPRPPDRDEQYF
-	TRBV6-2/TRBV6-3	CASSYSEAVAEKLFF
-	TRBV9	CASSPAGTGSAGYTF
-	TRBV7-2	CASSVGTGGIGNQPQHF
-	TRBV9	CASSLNPGQGIYEQYF
-	TRBV9	CASSVAGGQGTDTQYF